Following are 13 T cell receptor beta chains from one sample sequenced in a study of radiotherapy plus CTLA-4 blockade in lung cancer (dated by TCRdb to between 2017 and 2018). The library was prepared using the immunoSEQ multiplex PCR assay. What TCRdb holds here is the immuneACCESS table cut down to in-frame rearrangements. Part of the clones is not present; checked against another copy, under half of the missing clones reflect an unresolved V gene, and the others are unexplained. Counted in this sample were fewer than 90,000 clones; about four fifths of them appeared once. Together, the top ten hold more than 0.65% of the sample. Sequences were derived from peripheral blood, sampled from a patient treated with radiotherapy plus ipilimumab. Source of these receptors: a human donor with non-small cell lung cancer who had stable disease on radiotherapy plus ipilimumab.

CDR3 in amino acids: CASSYRGQGHGYTF. CDR3 sequence (DNA): TGTGCCAGCAGTTATAGGGGACAGGGGCATGGCTACACCTTC. The chain recombines TRBV6-5 with TRBJ1-2; the match to TRBD1 covers 10 bases. Germline V gene data show CDR1 as MNHEY and CDR2 as SVGAGI. J was trimmed by 6 bases and V by 3 bases; bases with no gene match: 4. The CDR3 sequence is 14 residues long.

The rearrangement joins TRBV7-3 to TRBJ2-1; 7 nucleotides align to TRBD2. V trimming: 5 bases; J trimming: 2 bases; junction bases outside the gene matches: 6. CDR1 and CDR2 (germline): SGHTA, FQGTGA. The CDR3 is made up of 15 amino acids. The CDR3 loop reads CASSGVAGPYNEQFF. The CDR3 coding sequence is TGTGCCAGCAGCGGGGTAGCGGGCCCCTACAATGAGCAGTTCTTC.

The chain combines TRBV13 with TRBJ2-7, with D possibly TRBD1 on 6 matching bases. The length of the CDR3 is 14 residues. V was cut by 7 bases and J by 5 bases, with 18 bases left in between. CDR1 PRHDT and CDR2 FYEKMQ come from the germline V gene (reference sequence). The CDR3 is CASTIMGARDEQYF. As DNA, the CDR3 is TGTGCCAGCACCATCATGGGGGCGAGGGACGAGCAGTACTTC.

The chain carries TRBV9 and TRBJ2-2; tentatively, D is TRBD2 (6 bases). Germline-derived CDR1 and CDR2 are SGDLS and YYNGEE. The V end was cut by 0 bases, the J end by 6 bases, with 9 bases between. The CDR3 totals 14 residues. For the CDR3, the DNA is TGTGCCAGCAGCGTAGCACTAGCCCCCGGGGAGCTGTTTTTT. This gives the protein CASSVALAPGELFF.

The chain is built from TRBV18 and TRBJ1-3; no clear D. Germline CDR1 KGHSH, CDR2 LQKENI. V lost 0 bases to trimming and J lost 1 base, with 7 bases between them. CDR3 length: 15 amino acids. CDR3 in amino acids: CASSPPAGSGNTIYF. The CDR3 DNA follows: TGTGCCAGCTCACCACCGGCGGGATCTGGAAACACCATATATTTT.

V is TRBV28 and J is TRBJ1-5, with D perhaps TRBD1 (5 bases). The CDR3 has 15 amino acids. CDR1 is MDHEN, CDR2 SYDVKM, per germline. V was cut by 2 bases and J by 0 bases, with 8 bases left in between. As DNA, the CDR3 is TGTGCCAGCAGTTTAGGGGGACCTAGCAATCAGCCCCAGCATTTT. This gives the protein CASSLGGPSNQPQHF.

CDR3 bases: TGTGCCAGCAAAAGGGGACCGAACTCTGGAAACACCATATATTTT. Amino acid sequence: CASKRGPNSGNTIYF. The rearrangement joins TRBV9 to TRBJ1-3; tentatively, D is TRBD1 (5 bases). The CDR3 is 15 amino acids. In germline, CDR1 is SGDLS, CDR2 YYNGEE. V shed 6 bases and J shed 0 bases, with 13 bases lying between them.

The chain is built from TRBV21-1 and TRBJ2-6; TRBD1 is the table's D call, not checked against the DNA. TRBV21-1 is reported as a pseudogene. CDR3 length: 21 residues. The chain's CDR3 is CASIPRAGTGEGSSGANVLTF. The CDR3 coding sequence is TGTGCCAGCATCCCAAGGGCCGGGACAGGGGAGGGGAGCTCTGGGGCCAACGTCCTGACTTTC.

The rearrangement joins TRBV7-9 to TRBJ1-6; tentative D call: TRBD1 (6 bases). The CDR3 sequence is 16 residues long. Trimming shortened V by 1 base and J by 6 bases, and 13 bases separated the two germline ends. Germline values: CDR1 SEHNR, CDR2 FQNEAQ (reference sequence). This CDR3 reads CASSLEGGRINSPLHF. The CDR3 DNA sequence: TGTGCCAGCAGCTTAGAGGGGGGTCGGATTAATTCACCCCTCCACTTT.

The chain recombines TRBV7-6 with TRBJ1-1, with D perhaps matching TRBD1 (6 bases). Per the germline V gene, CDR1 is SGHVS and CDR2 is FNYEAQ. V was trimmed by 4 bases and J by 3 bases, leaving 12 bases between them. The CDR3 spans 14 residues. The CDR3 DNA reads as TGTGCCAGCAGCTCAGGACAGAGCCACACTGAAGCTTTCTTT. Protein sequence: CASSSGQSHTEAFF.

The chain couples TRBV5-1 to TRBJ1-2; TRBD1 matches at 7 bases. Germline loops: CDR1 SGHRS, CDR2 YFSETQ. The CDR3 length is 15 residues. Trimming at V came to 4 bases and at J to 3 bases, leaving 9 bases not matched to a gene. CDR3 residues: CASSRQGDLDYGYTF. The CDR3 bases are TGCGCCAGCAGCAGACAGGGCGATTTAGACTATGGCTACACCTTC.

V usage is TRBV18 and J usage is TRBJ2-3, with a possible D match to TRBD1 (7 bases). CDR1 and CDR2 from the germline V gene are KGHSH and LQKENI. There are 16 residues in the CDR3. V dropped 4 bases and J dropped 4 bases, with 18 bases sitting between them. CDR3 sequence (DNA): TGTGCCAGCTCACGACTAGGACAAGGGGGCCCAGATACGCAGTATTTT. This codes for CASSRLGQGGPDTQYF.

The rearrangement links TRBV25-1 to TRBJ2-7, with 7 bases that match TRBD2. Germline CDR1 is MGHDK and CDR2 is SYGVNS. The CDR3 has 15 amino acids. With V trimmed by 1 base and J by 7 bases, 10 bases remained unmatched. The CDR3 nucleotides are TGTGCCAGCAGTGAATTGGCACAGCGGGGCAGGGAGCAGTACTTC. This sequence encodes CASSELAQRGREQYF.